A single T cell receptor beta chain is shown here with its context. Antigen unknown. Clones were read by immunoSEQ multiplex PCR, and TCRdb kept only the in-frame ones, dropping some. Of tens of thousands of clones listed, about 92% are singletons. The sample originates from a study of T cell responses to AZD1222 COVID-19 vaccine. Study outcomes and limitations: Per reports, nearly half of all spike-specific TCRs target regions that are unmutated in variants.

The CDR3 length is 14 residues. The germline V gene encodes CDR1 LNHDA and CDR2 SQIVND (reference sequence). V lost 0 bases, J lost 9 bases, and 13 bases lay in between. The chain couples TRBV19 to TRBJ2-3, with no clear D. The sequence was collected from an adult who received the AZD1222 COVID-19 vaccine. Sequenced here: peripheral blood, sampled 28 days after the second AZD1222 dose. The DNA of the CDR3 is TGTGCCAGTAGTATAGAAGGCTTCTCCTGGACGCAGTATTTT. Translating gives CASSIEGFSWTQYF.